The 19 T cell receptor beta chains presented below share a single source sample, sequenced in a study of neurological immune-mediated disorders. Time point described: longitudinal time-point 2. Each CDR3 protein gets one entry after TCRdb re-called the 5' RACE reads with MiXCR. Among 70,000 to 95,000 distinct CDR3 sequences listed, about 13% were seen once. Sequencing was carried out using PBMCs. The receptor source for this set is a female donor with HTLV-1-associated myelopathy (HAM/TSP).

This clonotype was observed many times. CDR3 protein: CATSSSRGYSGANVLTF. In DNA, the CDR3 is TGTGCCACCAGCAGTTCCCGTGGGTACTCTGGGGCCAACGTCCTGACTTTC. This rearrangement joins TRBV15 to TRBJ2-6; no clear D gene. There are 17 residues in the CDR3. Trimming pared 3 bases from V and 0 bases from J, leaving 12 bases between. Germline CDR1 reads LNHNV; CDR2 reads YYDKDF (reference sequence). Full variable domain (rest looked up from reference TRBV15 and TRBJ2-6): DAMVIQNPRYQVTQFGKPVTLSCSQTLNHNVMYWYQQKSSQAPKLLFHYYDKDFNNEADTPDNFQSRRPNTSFCFLDIRSPGLGDTAMYLCATSSSRGYSGANVLTFGAGSRLTVL.

This clonotype was found many times. V is TRBV12-3 or TRBV12-4 and J is TRBJ2-7, with a possible D match to TRBD2 (6 bases). CDR3 length equals 13 residues. V lost 5 bases to trimming and J lost 5 bases, with 13 bases between them. CDR3 amino acids: CASSPRGSNEQYF. CDR3 nucleotide sequence: TGTGCCAGCAGTCCTCGGGGGTCGAACGAGCAGTACTTC.

Many counts were recorded for this clonotype. This sequence joins TRBV5-1 and TRBJ2-1; tentatively, D is TRBD1 or TRBD2 (5 bases each). Trimming removed 2 bases from V and 3 bases from J, with 12 bases in between. CDR1 and CDR2 from the germline V gene are SGHRS and YFSETQ. This CDR3 has 15 amino acids. The CDR3 loop reads CASSFGTVNYNEQFF. The CDR3 nucleotides are TGCGCCAGCAGCTTCGGGACGGTGAACTACAATGAGCAGTTCTTC.

This clonotype was detected many times. This chain uses TRBV20-1 with TRBJ1-1; 7 bases match TRBD1. Germline CDR1 DFQATT, CDR2 SNEGSKA (reference sequence). V shed 6 bases, J shed 5 bases, and the junction held 6 bases outside the gene matches. This CDR3 region has 12 residues. As DNA, the CDR3 is TGCAGTGCACTGAGGGGGCGGACTGAAGCTTTCTTT. Protein sequence: CSALRGRTEAFF.

Notes on this clonotype: A single base separates this from a much larger clone, so it may be a read error. The rearrangement links TRBV18 to TRBJ2-3; D might be TRBD1 (5 bases). Trimming removed 3 bases from V and 3 bases from J, with 10 bases in between. CDR1 is KGHSH, CDR2 LQKENI, per germline. There are 14 residues in the CDR3. CDR3 protein: CASSPSYRTDTQYF. The CDR3 DNA reads as TGTGCCAGCTCACCGTCTTACAGGACAGATACGCAGTATTTT.

The table lists this clonotype with many counts. The chain joins TRBV7-9 to TRBJ2-3; 7 nucleotides agree with TRBD2. This CDR3 has 14 residues. Trimming at V came to 3 bases and at J to 4 bases, leaving 4 bases not matched to a gene. Per the germline V gene, CDR1 is SEHNR and CDR2 is FQNEAQ (reference sequence). CDR3 sequence reads: CASSFTGGADTQYF. The CDR3 region has the DNA TGTGCCAGCAGCTTTACGGGGGGTGCAGATACGCAGTATTTT. The complete variable domain, with remaining parts taken from reference TRBV7-9 and TRBJ2-3, reads DTGVSQNPRHKITKRGQNVTFRCDPISEHNRLYWYRQTLGQGPEFLTYFQNEAQLEKSRLLSDRFSAERPKGSFSTLEIQRTEQGDSAMYLCASSFTGGADTQYFGPGTRLTVL.

The table lists this clonotype with many counts. The chain recombines TRBV6-5 with TRBJ2-5; D might be TRBD1 or TRBD2, each matching 6 bases. The CDR3 has 13 amino acids. CDR1 is MNHEY, CDR2 SVGAGI, per germline. Trimming removed 6 bases at V and 5 bases at J, with 13 bases between. CDR3 nucleotide sequence: TGTGCCAGCAGCGCCGGGGGCCGGGAGACCCAGTACTTC. It yields the protein CASSAGGRETQYF.

This clonotype has at least ten counts. This chain links TRBV3-1 with TRBJ2-3; 14 nucleotides match TRBD2. The V and J ends lost 3 bases and 4 bases, in that order; junction bases with no gene match: 3. This CDR3 region has 16 residues. CDR1 is LGHDT, CDR2 YNNKEL, per germline (reference sequence). The CDR3 region is CASSHGLAGGADTQYF. The CDR3 DNA is TGTGCCAGCAGCCATGGACTAGCGGGGGGCGCAGATACGCAGTATTTT.

This clonotype came up many times. CDR3 nucleotide sequence: TGTGCCAGCAGTTTAAAAGGGGCAAGCTCCTACGAGCAGTACTTC. Translated: CASSLKGASSYEQYF. This sequence joins TRBV27 and TRBJ2-7, with D perhaps TRBD1 (5 bases). The germline V gene has CDR1 MNHEY and CDR2 SMNVEV (reference sequence). This CDR3 is built from 15 residues. With 2 bases removed from V and 0 bases from J, the gap between germline ends came to 11 bases.

This clonotype was counted at least ten times. This chain uses TRBV5-5 with TRBJ1-6; weak D call: TRBD1 (5 bases). The CDR3 is made up of 15 amino acids. Trimming left V 4 bases short and J 7 bases short, with 15 bases between. Germline CDR1 reads SGHKS; CDR2 reads YYEKEE (reference sequence). Written as DNA, the CDR3 is TGTGCCAGCAGCCGGACCCCGGGACCCAATTCACCCCTCCACTTT. It is translated as CASSRTPGPNSPLHF. Supplemented by reference TRBV5-5 and TRBJ1-6, the full variable domain reads DAGVTQSPTHLIKTRGQQVTLRCSPISGHKSVSWYQQVLGQGPQFIFQYYEKEERGRGNFPDRFSARQFPNYSSELNVNALLLGDSALYLCASSRTPGPNSPLHFGNGTRLTVT.

In this sample, this clonotype turned up many times. The rearrangement links TRBV7-2 to TRBJ2-1, with 9 bases that match TRBD2. The V gene's germline CDR1 is SGHTA and CDR2 FQGNSA. CDR3 length: 15 residues. V trimming: 5 bases; J trimming: 6 bases; junction bases outside the gene matches: 8. The CDR3 DNA follows: TGTGCCAGCAGCCTCCTAGCGGGGTTCAGCAATGAGCAGTTCTTC. Its translation is CASSLLAGFSNEQFF.

This clonotype has more than one count but fewer than ten. This chain joins TRBV6-6 and TRBJ1-1, with D possibly matching TRBD1 (5 bases). V was trimmed by 4 bases and J by 3 bases, leaving 9 bases between them. CDR1 and CDR2 (germline): MNHNY, SVGAGI (reference sequence). This CDR3 contains 13 residues. This CDR3 is CASSWDLDTEAFF. The CDR3 DNA is TGTGCCAGCAGTTGGGACCTGGACACTGAAGCTTTCTTT.

This clonotype was picked up many times. This sequence joins TRBV5-1 and TRBJ2-2; TRBD2 matches 9 bases. CDR3 length: 16 amino acids. Germline V gives CDR1 SGHRS, CDR2 YFSETQ. V shed 4 bases and J 6 bases; nucleotides not matched to a gene: 10. In DNA, the CDR3 is TGCGCCAGCAGCGGAACCGGGACTAGCCGCGCCGGGGAGCTGTTTTTT. Protein product: CASSGTGTSRAGELFF.

There are many counts of this clonotype. The chain combines TRBV20-1 with TRBJ2-1, with D perhaps matching TRBD2 (6 bases). The CDR3 spans 13 residues. Germline V gene sequence: CDR1 DFQATT, CDR2 SNEGSKA (reference sequence). DNA for the CDR3: TGCAGCGCATCAAGGGGACTGTCGCATGAGCAGTTCTTC. Translation gives CSASRGLSHEQFF.

This clonotype was counted ten times or more. The chain has TRBV3-1 and TRBJ1-2, with D possibly matching TRBD1 (6 bases). Trimming removed 4 bases from V and 2 bases from J, with 20 bases in between. The CDR3 length is 17 residues. The germline CDR1 and CDR2 sequences are LGHDT and YNNKEL (reference sequence). The CDR3 coding sequence is TGTGCCAGCAGCCGATCCAAGGACAGAAACTTAAACTATGGCTACACCTTC. It encodes CASSRSKDRNLNYGYTF.

This clonotype was observed many times. The chain couples TRBV12-3 or TRBV12-4 to TRBJ2-1; 8 positions agree with TRBD2. With 6 bases clipped from V and 9 bases from J, the junction kept 10 bases outside the gene matches. The CDR3 is 14 amino acids. The CDR3 DNA is TGTGCCAGCAGCCTATCGGGGGGGCCTGGTGAGCAGTTCTTC. Translating it yields CASSLSGGPGEQFF.

This clonotype has a count of ten or more. This chain joins TRBV5-5 and TRBJ2-3; 10 bases line up with TRBD2. This CDR3 is 18 amino acids long. The ends lost 0 bases at V and 1 base at J; junction bases unmatched: 8. Germline lookup yields CDR1 SGHKS and CDR2 YYEKEE (reference sequence). The CDR3 DNA follows: TGTGCCAGCAGCTTGGGGCTAGCGGGGGCCGGTCGCACAGATACGCAGTATTTT. As protein: CASSLGLAGAGRTDTQYF.

The chain is built from TRBV10-3 and TRBJ1-4; D remains unclear. The V gene's germline CDR1 is ENHRY and CDR2 SYGVKD. CDR3 length: 15 residues. Trimming cost V 2 bases and J 8 bases, with 15 bases left between them. The CDR3 nucleotides read TGTGCCATCAGTGAGACATCCCCCCTTGGCGAAAAACTGTTTTTT. It yields the protein CAISETSPLGEKLFF.

This clonotype was seen repeatedly, ten times or more. The V call is TRBV9, the J call TRBJ2-7, with 8 bases matching TRBD2. Looked up from germline, CDR1 is SGDLS and CDR2 is YYNGEE. V lost 3 bases and J lost 3; bases outside the gene matches: 8. The CDR3 totals 15 residues. The CDR3 is CASSAAAGARYEQYF. The DNA of the CDR3 is TGTGCCAGCAGCGCGGCAGCGGGGGCACGCTACGAGCAGTACTTC.